Presented here are 20 T cell receptor beta chains from one specimen sequenced in a study of blood T cell repertoires in COVID-19. Measured with immunoSEQ multiplex PCR; TCRdb has only the in-frame clones, and not every one. The sample records 130,000 to 150,000 clones, about 85% being singletons. The specimen sequenced was peripheral blood. The receptors were sampled from a human donor with acute or convalescent COVID-19. The donor label of this sample is uncertain.

The chain couples TRBV21-1 to TRBJ2-1; TRBD1 is the table's D call and was not checked against the DNA. TRBV21-1 is listed as a pseudogene. This CDR3 contains 16 residues. This chain's CDR3 is CASSKGRDRGNNEQFF. The CDR3 DNA reads as TGTGCCAGCAGCAAAGGGAGGGACAGGGGGAACAATGAGCAGTTCTTC.

The chain is built from TRBV10-3 and TRBJ2-3; weak D call: TRBD1 (5 bases). Trimming pared 0 bases from V and 2 bases from J, leaving 9 bases between. The CDR3 consists of 15 residues. The germline gives CDR1 ENHRY, CDR2 SYGVKD. CDR3 nucleotide sequence: TGTGCCATCAGTGAGTCAGGCAGGGACACAGATACGCAGTATTTT. Translated, it gives CAISESGRDTDTQYF.

This chain uses TRBV6-6 with TRBJ2-7; TRBD2 might be the D (5 bases). The CDR3 is 14 residues long. The V and J ends lost 4 bases and 2 bases respectively, with 12 bases between them. In germline, CDR1 is MNHNY, CDR2 SVGAGI (reference sequence). The CDR3 here is CASSSKDWTYEQYV. Here the CDR3 DNA reads TGTGCCAGCAGTTCCAAGGACTGGACCTACGAGCAGTACGTC.

The chain is built from TRBV3-1 (or the pseudogene TRBV3-2) and TRBJ2-7, with 10 bases matching TRBD1. Germline CDR1 and CDR2: LGHDT and YNNKEL (reference sequence). The CDR3 contains 16 residues. V dropped 2 bases and J dropped 3; count of bases not matched to a gene: 7. CDR3 nucleotides: TGTGCCAGCAGCCAAAAAAGGGACAGGGGATTCTACGAGCAGTACTTC. This sequence encodes CASSQKRDRGFYEQYF.

The chain links TRBV2 to TRBJ1-5, with unresolved D. The length of the CDR3 is 13 residues. V was cut by 4 bases and J by 4 bases, with 8 bases left in between. Germline V gene lookup returns CDR1 SNHLY and CDR2 FYNNEI. This CDR3 reads CASSGALNQPQHF. The CDR3 DNA follows: TGTGCCAGCAGTGGGGCCCTTAATCAGCCCCAGCATTTT.

The chain couples TRBV7-8 to TRBJ2-7, with D possibly being TRBD1 (6 bases). This CDR3 is built from 13 residues. Germline values: CDR1 SGHVS, CDR2 FQNEAQ. V was pared by 8 bases and J by 0 bases, with 11 bases between. CDR3: CASAQGSSYEQYF. The CDR3 DNA reads as TGTGCCAGCGCCCAGGGGAGCTCCTACGAGCAGTACTTC.

This chain links TRBV5-6 with TRBJ2-3, with D possibly TRBD1 on 7 matching bases. CDR3 length: 15 amino acids. The germline CDR1 and CDR2 sequences are SGHDT and YYEEEE. Trimming pared 4 bases from V and 4 bases from J, leaving 16 bases between. DNA of the CDR3: TGTGCCAGCAGCGCGGGACAGTATGTTCCAGATACGCAGTATTTT. This translates into CASSAGQYVPDTQYF.

The chain is built from TRBV29-1 and TRBJ1-2; D possibly corresponds to TRBD1 (5 bases). From germline, CDR1 is SQVTM and CDR2 ANQGSEA. The CDR3 is made up of 11 amino acids. Trimming left V 8 bases short and J 6 bases short, with 13 bases between. The DNA of the CDR3 is TGCAGCATTCAGGGCTTCGATGGCTACACCTTC. This gives the protein CSIQGFDGYTF.

The chain employs TRBV18 and TRBJ2-1, with a possible D match to TRBD1 (5 bases). Per the germline V gene, CDR1 is KGHSH and CDR2 is LQKENI. The CDR3 length is 16 residues. Trimming removed 4 bases at V and 12 bases at J, with 25 bases between. Here the CDR3 reads CASSRTTGVGIAGQFF. For the CDR3, the DNA is TGTGCCAGCTCACGAACAACAGGTGTAGGGATTGCTGGGCAGTTCTTC.

The V and J genes are TRBV6-5 and TRBJ1-3; 7 bases agree with TRBD1. CDR1 and CDR2 from the germline V gene are MNHEY and SVGAGI. The V and J ends lost 7 bases and 1 base, in that order; junction bases with no gene match: 4. This CDR3 has 14 amino acids. The CDR3 is CASTRQGSGNTIYF. CDR3 coding DNA: TGTGCCAGCACTAGACAGGGTTCTGGAAACACCATATATTTT.

J is TRBJ1-4 and V is TRBV5-1; TRBD1 matches 9 bases. Trimming cost V 5 bases and J 2 bases; bases outside gene matches: 4. CDR1 and CDR2 from the germline V gene are SGHRS and YFSETQ. This CDR3 comprises 15 residues. The CDR3 sequence: CASRETGGTNEKLFF. In DNA form, the CDR3 reads TGCGCCAGCAGAGAAACAGGGGGCACTAATGAAAAACTGTTTTTT.

The chain combines TRBV3-1 (or the pseudogene TRBV3-2) with TRBJ1-5; D is undetermined. The CDR3 spans 15 residues. Per the germline V gene, CDR1 is LGHDT and CDR2 is YNNKEL (reference sequence). With 0 bases removed from V and 0 bases from J, the gap between germline ends came to 6 bases. In nucleotides, the CDR3 is TGTGCCAGCAGCCAAGAGGCTTATAGCAATCAGCCCCAGCATTTT. Encoded protein: CASSQEAYSNQPQHF.

The CDR3 nucleotides are TGTGCCAGCAGTTACTCCCGGGACAGAAATAACTATGGCTACACCTTC. As protein: CASSYSRDRNNYGYTF. The V and J genes are TRBV6-2 or TRBV6-3 and TRBJ1-2, with 7 nucleotides matching TRBD1. CDR3 length: 16 amino acids. The junction had 5 bases not matched to a gene; V was cut back by 0 bases and J by 1 base. Germline CDR1 is MNHEY and CDR2 is SVGEGT.

The rearrangement uses TRBV13 and TRBJ2-5, with TRBD1 matching 9 bases. CDR3 length: 15 amino acids. The germline CDR1 and CDR2 sequences are PRHDT and FYEKMQ (reference sequence). With 5 bases clipped from V and 4 bases from J, the junction kept 8 bases outside the gene matches. The CDR3 DNA follows: TGTGCCAGCAGCCTGACAGGGGGTCCCGTAGAGACCCAGTACTTC. Its protein is CASSLTGGPVETQYF.

This chain uses TRBV14 with TRBJ1-1, with TRBD1 matching over 7 bases. The CDR3 is made up of 12 amino acids. Germline CDR1 SGHDN, CDR2 FVKESK. The V segment lost 2 bases and the J segment 10 bases; nucleotides outside the gene matches: 4. CDR3: CASSQKTGVAFF. In DNA, the CDR3 is TGTGCCAGCAGCCAAAAAACAGGGGTAGCTTTCTTT.

V is TRBV14 and J is TRBJ2-1; D might be TRBD2 (5 bases). Deletions cut 4 bases from V and 2 bases from J, with 18 bases between. In germline, CDR1 is SGHDN, CDR2 FVKESK. The CDR3 has 17 amino acids. CDR3 coding DNA: TGTGCCAGCAGCCCCCTTCAAGGGCGGGCCGCCTACAATGAGCAGTTCTTC. This encodes CASSPLQGRAAYNEQFF.

The gene calls are TRBV6-5 and TRBJ2-1; 7 bases map to TRBD2. Germline V gives CDR1 MNHEY, CDR2 SVGAGI. This CDR3 is 13 amino acids long. With V trimmed by 5 bases and J by 5 bases, 3 bases remained unmatched. The CDR3 DNA sequence: TGTGCCAGCAGTCTCGGGAGGAACAATGAGCAGTTCTTC. It specifies CASSLGRNNEQFF.

This chain connects TRBV28 to TRBJ2-2, with 11 bases identical to TRBD2. This CDR3 region has 16 residues. Germline V lookup: CDR1 MDHEN, CDR2 SYDVKM. V was clipped by 5 bases and J by 4 bases; unmatched bases: 6. CDR3 in DNA: TGTGCCAGCAGTACTCCTAGCGGGGGGCTCACCGGGGAGCTGTTTTTT. Translated: CASSTPSGGLTGELFF. The full variable domain, in which reference TRBV28 and TRBJ2-2 provide the parts outside the CDR3, is DVKVTQSSRYLVKRTGEKVFLECVQDMDHENMFWYRQDPGLGLRLIYFSYDVKMKEKGDIPEGYSVSREKKERFSLILESASTNQTSMYLCASSTPSGGLTGELFFGEGSRLTVL.

The chain uses TRBV9 and TRBJ1-2, with 9 bases that match TRBD1. Germline V lookup: CDR1 SGDLS, CDR2 YYNGEE. The junction had 9 bases not matched to a gene; V was cut back by 0 bases and J by 6 bases. CDR3 size: 16 residues. CDR3 bases: TGTGCCAGCAGCGTAGGGAGACAGGGGGAGATCGATGGCTACACCTTC. It is translated as CASSVGRQGEIDGYTF.

In its sample, this clone was seen once. The chain recombines TRBV4-1 with TRBJ2-1; TRBD2 matches at 11 bases. The germline gives CDR1 MGHRA, CDR2 YSYEKL. Losses at the gene ends were 3 bases for V and 5 bases for J; bases not matched to a gene: 9. The CDR3 has 17 amino acids. The DNA for the CDR3 is TGCGCCAGCAGCCAGGGCCGACTAGCGGGGCCTCACAATGAGCAGTTCTTC. Protein product: CASSQGRLAGPHNEQFF.